This TCR beta chain was profiled in a study of T cell responses to AZD1222 COVID-19 vaccine. Whole-study results and caveats: Repertoires were obtained solely post-peak T cell response. Nearly half of unique spike-specific TCRs reportedly avoided B.1.351 and B.1.1.7 mutated regions. CD4 TCRs covered the whole spike, strongest at regions 160-218 and 743-854.

This CDR3 comprises 15 residues. V gave up 4 bases and J gave up 7 bases; unmatched junction bases: 4. Germline CDR1 is SNHLY and CDR2 is FYNNEI. The data were produced by immunoSEQ multiplex PCR, yet TCRdb's version contains in-frame clones alone and is incomplete. The table lists 150,000 to 200,000 clones, roughly 90% of them singletons. Note on this clone: Its antigen is unidentified.

This rearrangement joins TRBV2 to TRBJ1-6, with 10 bases matching TRBD1. The starting material was peripheral blood, obtained on day 0 of AZD1222 vaccination. This clonotype originated in an adult in good health. The DNA for the CDR3 is TGTGCCAGCAGTGGGCCGGGACAGGGGAATTCACCCCTCCACTTT. Residues: CASSGPGQGNSPLHF. The full variable domain, in which reference TRBV2 and TRBJ1-6 provide the parts outside the CDR3, is EPEVTQTPSHQVTQMGQEVILRCVPISNHLYFYWYRQILGQKVEFLVSFYNNEISEKSEIFDDQFSVERPDGSNFTLKIRSTKLEDSAMYFCASSGPGQGNSPLHFGNGTRLTVT.